The present T cell receptor beta chain was sequenced within a study of graft-versus-host responses after intestinal transplantation. The wider study: Among the recipients, transplants were multivisceral, liver-intestinal, or isolated intestinal. After anti-thymocyte globulin induction, recipients took tacrolimus and steroids for approximately three years. Findings and limits, study-wide: GvH clones surfaced in recipient marrow, some emerging earlier in ileum or blood. The study associated peak circulating GvH clone levels with early post-transplant HvG declines.

A word on this clone: Its antigen is still unknown.

Clones were sequenced by immunoSEQ multiplex PCR, and TCRdb holds only the in-frame ones, with some missing. The table records about 86,000 clones, about nine tenths of them present only once. The CDR3 runs to 18 residues. Germline CDR1 reads MGHRA; CDR2 reads YSYEKL. V was cut by 1 base and J by 2 bases, with 17 bases left in between. This clonotype was sampled from a human donor who was the organ donor for an intestinal transplant. The V and J genes are TRBV4-1 and TRBJ2-2, with D perhaps TRBD1 (5 bases). This material consisted of unstimulated CD4+ T cells sorted from spleen or lymph node cells, taken before transplant. CDR3 residues: CASSQVLLSRDNTGELFF. The CDR3 DNA sequence: TGCGCCAGCAGCCAAGTCCTGCTCAGCAGGGATAACACCGGGGAGCTGTTTTTT.